The clone carrying this T cell receptor beta chain was detected only a few times. A much bigger clone sits one base away, suggesting this may be a read error. Co-extraction of RNA and DNA was performed on roughly 17-32 mg of unsorted bulk tissue. The patients presented with primary liver carcinoma, which was managed through surgical resection. Starting material of 450 to 500 ng total RNA yielded TCR beta cDNA via a constant-region primer. Generation of the TCR beta libraries relied on three nested multiplex PCR rounds using slightly modified ARM-PCR. Running roughly 10 cycles apiece, the first two PCR rounds relied on TRBV1-TRBV30 forward primers together with a C-beta reverse primer. TCRdb passed the multiplex PCR reads through MiXCR, listing each CDR3 protein once. This sample yields approximately 45,000 distinct CDR3 sequences, of which more than 70% are seen a single time; about 38% belongs to the top ten.

The data are from a study of tumor-infiltrating lymphocytes in primary liver carcinoma. The CDR3 consists of 14 residues. Germline V lookup: CDR1 SEHNR, CDR2 FQNEAQ (reference sequence). This clonotype was sampled from a woman in her 30s with primary liver carcinoma and hepatitis B virus infection. Material: tumor-adjacent normal liver tissue. The V and J genes are TRBV7-9 and TRBJ1-4, with 8 bases aligning to TRBD1. CDR3 sequence reads: CANSLEIQGVELFF. DNA for the CDR3: TGTGCCAACAGCCTCGAGATACAGGGGGTTGAACTGTTTTTT.